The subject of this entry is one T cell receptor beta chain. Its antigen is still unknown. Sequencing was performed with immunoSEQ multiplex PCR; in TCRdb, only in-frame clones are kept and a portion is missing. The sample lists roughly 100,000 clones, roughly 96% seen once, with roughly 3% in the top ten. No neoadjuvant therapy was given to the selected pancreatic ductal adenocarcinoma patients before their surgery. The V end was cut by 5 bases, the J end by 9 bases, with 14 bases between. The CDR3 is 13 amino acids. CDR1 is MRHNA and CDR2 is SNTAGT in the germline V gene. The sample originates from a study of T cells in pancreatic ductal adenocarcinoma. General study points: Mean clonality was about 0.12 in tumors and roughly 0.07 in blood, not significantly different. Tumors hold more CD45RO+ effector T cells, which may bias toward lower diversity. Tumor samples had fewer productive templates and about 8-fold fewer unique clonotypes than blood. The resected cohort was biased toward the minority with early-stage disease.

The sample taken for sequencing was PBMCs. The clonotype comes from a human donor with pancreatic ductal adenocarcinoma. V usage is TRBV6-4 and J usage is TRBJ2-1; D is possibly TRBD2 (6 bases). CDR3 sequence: CASSRIRETEQFF. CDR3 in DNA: TGTGCCAGCAGTAGAATTCGGGAGACTGAGCAGTTCTTC.